This TCR beta chain appears in the sequencing data of a study of cytomegalovirus exposure and HLA in healthy donors. General study findings and limits: From TCR beta sequences, most subjects' HLA-A and HLA-B alleles were reportedly predicted accurately. Most likely, a cluster of highly shared sequence variants arose as a sequencing artifact. Versus the approximately 700-donor mean, an Asian-associated ancestry cluster reportedly showed fewer N-insertions in a later analysis.

V was trimmed by 0 bases and J by 9 bases, leaving 23 bases between them. Germline CDR1 MNHNS, CDR2 SASEGT. The CDR3 totals 17 residues. The PCR had 60 Vbeta and 13 Jbeta primers. Clones were read by immunoSEQ multiplex PCR, and TCRdb kept only the in-frame ones, dropping some. Found here are roughly 97,000 clones, 73% of them singletons; the top ten hold less than 4.5%. A note on this clone: The antigen remains unidentified.

V usage is TRBV6-1 and J usage is TRBJ2-5, with D possibly being TRBD2 (6 bases). Material for sequencing was PBMCs. The TCR was taken from a man aged 35-49 years in good health and CMV-seronegative. The CDR3 DNA sequence: TGTGCCAGCAGTGAAGCCCCCTATACTAGCAGGCCGGGGGCCCAGTACTTC. It encodes CASSEAPYTSRPGAQYF.